The present TCR beta chain was sequenced within a study of identical twins. In TCRdb, the 5' RACE reads were re-called with MiXCR into one record per CDR3 protein. The data show 500,000 to 600,000 distinct CDR3 sequences, with 20% to 25% seen just once and about 0.99% held by the top ten. The CDR3 is 16 residues long. CDR1 and CDR2 from the germline V gene are MNHEY and SMNVEV (reference sequence). V shed 8 bases, J shed 5 bases, and the junction held 11 bases outside the gene matches. The sample also formed part of further work on T cells expressing NK-cell markers.

Sequencing used CD4+ T cells sorted from blood. This sequence originates from a woman younger than 35 in good health. V and J are TRBV27 and TRBJ2-5; 13 nucleotides align to TRBD2. CDR3 coding DNA: TGTGCCAGCGCTACCTTACGGACTAGCGGGAGTGAGACCCAGTACTTC. As protein: CASATLRTSGSETQYF.